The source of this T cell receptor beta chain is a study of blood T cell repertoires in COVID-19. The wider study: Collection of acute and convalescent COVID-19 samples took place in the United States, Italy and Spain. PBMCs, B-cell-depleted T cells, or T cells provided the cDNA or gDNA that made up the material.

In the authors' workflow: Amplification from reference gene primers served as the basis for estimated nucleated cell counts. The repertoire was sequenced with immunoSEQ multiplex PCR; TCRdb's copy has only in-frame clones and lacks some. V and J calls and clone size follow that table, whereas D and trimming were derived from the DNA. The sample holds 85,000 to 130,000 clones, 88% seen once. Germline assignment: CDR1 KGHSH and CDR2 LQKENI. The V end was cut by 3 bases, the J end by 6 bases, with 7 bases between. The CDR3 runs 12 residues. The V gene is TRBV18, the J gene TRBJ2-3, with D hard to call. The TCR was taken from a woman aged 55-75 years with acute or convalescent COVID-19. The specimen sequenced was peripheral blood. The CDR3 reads CASSPNEDTQYF. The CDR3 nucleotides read TGTGCCAGCTCACCTAATGAGGATACGCAGTATTTT. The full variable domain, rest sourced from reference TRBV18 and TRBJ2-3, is NAGVMQNPRHLVRRRGQEARLRCSPMKGHSHVYWYRQLPEEGLKFMVYLQKENIIDESGMPKERFSAEFPKEGPSILRIQQVVRGDSAAYFCASSPNEDTQYFGPGTRLTVL.